This T cell receptor beta chain is from a study of CD8 T cells in ankylosing spondylitis (dated by TCRdb to the late 2010s). Study-wide context: The study profiled T cell receptor beta repertoires in healthy donors and ankylosing spondylitis patients to find disease-linked TCR variants. The full study cohort comprised around 25 ankylosing spondylitis patients and 110 or so healthy donors. Peripheral blood was sampled, and synovial fluid was additionally collected from ankylosing spondylitis patients. Paper-wide results and their limitations: Some motif variants had previously been reported in the synovial fluid and blood of reactive arthritis patients, which suggests shared mechanisms of disease initiation. The disease-linked clones were reported as significantly enriched in matched synovial fluid samples from ankylosing spondylitis patients. The disease-linked clones had a CD8+ phenotype and were found at relatively low frequencies in peripheral blood. A TCR beta motif of roughly 8 highly homologous amino acid variants appeared characteristic of blood from ankylosing spondylitis patients.

Sequenced on an Illumina HiSeq 2500. Quantitative 5'-RACE with molecular barcodes was the method used to prepare the TCR beta libraries. The source study handled its data this way. To identify disease-linked TCR variants, a new computational method was used, one built on a probabilistic model of VDJ rearrangement. TCRdb trimmed public reads at Q25 via fastp, called clones via MiXCR and kept in-frame beta chains. Each entry merges the rows of one CDR3 protein and shows their most common DNA and genes. Here the V and J calls rest on TCRdb's processing, not on the authors' analysis. In this sample the table shows 700,000 or so distinct CDR3 sequences, 15% to 20% of which occur a single time. The ten largest make up about 20% of the sample. After removal of 5 bases from V and 7 bases from J, the junction retains 13 bases not matched to a gene. Based on the germline V gene, the CDR1 and CDR2 sequences are MNHNS and SASEGT. The CDR3 numbers 16 residues from cysteine through phenylalanine. Of the read, only the CDR3 DNA is kept; its 48 bases are in frame from base 1.

Notes on this clonotype: Its cognate antigen has yet to be identified. One base away there is no much larger clone; base qualities are not given.

This TCR was sampled from a male donor with ankylosing spondylitis. The chain employs TRBV6-1 and TRBJ2-1, with 8 bases in between that match TRBD2. Sequences were obtained from blood, either unsorted or a sorted T cell fraction (not recorded which). The DNA reads as follows: TGTGCCAGCAGTCCCCGGGAGGGAGGTGGGGAAAATGAGCAGTTCTTC. It translates to CASSPREGGGENEQFF.